Shown below are 8 T cell receptor beta chains from a single sample sequenced in a study of T cells in narcolepsy. The method was immunoSEQ multiplex PCR; TCRdb's version includes in-frame clones alone and lacks a portion of them. The repertoire consists of about 27,000 clones, with around three quarters occurring once and the leading ten covering 3.4%. Sequenced sample: CD45RA- memory CD4+ T cells from PBMCs. The receptors here all came from a human donor with narcolepsy.

The CDR3 sequence is CATSRGPGGGSSPLHF. For the CDR3, the DNA is TGTGCCACCAGCAGAGGTCCTGGGGGAGGGAGTTCACCCCTCCACTTT. The V and J genes are TRBV15 and TRBJ1-6, with D possibly being TRBD1 (5 bases). V was shortened by 1 base and J by 9 bases, with 16 bases between the two germline ends. This CDR3 spans 16 amino acids. Germline CDR1 LNHNV, CDR2 YYDKDF (reference sequence).

The gene calls are TRBV7-9 and TRBJ1-2; perhaps TRBD1 as D (5 bases). There are 13 residues in the CDR3. Germline values: CDR1 SEHNR, CDR2 FQNEAQ (reference sequence). V was pared by 5 bases and J by 8 bases, with 15 bases between. The CDR3 loop is CASSPQGSNGYTF. The CDR3 DNA reads as TGTGCCAGCAGCCCCCAGGGCTCGAACGGCTACACCTTC.

The gene calls are TRBV18 and TRBJ1-3; D might be TRBD1 (5 bases). CDR1 is KGHSH and CDR2 is LQKENI in the germline V gene. Between the trimmed V and J ends, which lost 1 base and 1 base, there was a span of 8 bases. The CDR3 length is 15 residues. This CDR3 is CASSPRGESGNTIYF. The CDR3 DNA reads TGTGCCAGCTCACCACGAGGGGAGTCTGGAAACACCATATATTTT.

This clone was seen a single time. V gene TRBV4-2 combines with J gene TRBJ2-3; D not resolved. Trimming pared 2 bases from V and 2 bases from J, leaving 32 bases between. In germline, CDR1 is LGHNA, CDR2 YNFKEQ. The CDR3 loop spans 22 amino acids. CDR3 coding DNA: TGTGCCAGCAGCCAATCTACGCGCTGGAATAGCTCGACCCAATACCTCACAGATACGCAGTATTTT. Translating gives CASSQSTRWNSSTQYLTDTQYF.

On this clone: One junction end does not reproduce the germline sequence, and a read error may be involved. V gene TRBV6-4 combines with J gene TRBJ1-2, with D uncertain. CDR1 is MRHNA and CDR2 is SNTAGT in the germline V gene. This CDR3 is built from 13 residues. As DNA, the CDR3 is TGTGCCAGCAGTGATTACCGATTGCGCCCGATGGTCTTC. Protein sequence: CASSDYRLRPMVF.

The CDR3 here is CASSLATRYTEAFF. The CDR3 nucleotides are TGTGCCAGCAGCTTAGCCACAAGGTACACTGAAGCTTTCTTT. This chain connects TRBV7-9 to TRBJ1-1; D gene ambiguous. Trimming took off 0 bases at V and 3 bases at J, with 8 bases between the two ends. Germline loops: CDR1 SEHNR, CDR2 FQNEAQ (reference sequence). This CDR3 is 14 amino acids long.

The V and J genes are TRBV7-2 and TRBJ2-5; D call uncertain. The CDR3 sequence is 13 residues long. V was cut by 2 bases and J by 0 bases, with 4 bases left in between. Germline V lookup: CDR1 SGHTA, CDR2 FQGNSA. This CDR3 is CASSLSNQETQYF. The CDR3 coding sequence is TGTGCCAGCAGCTTAAGTAACCAAGAGACCCAGTACTTC.

V usage is TRBV30 and J usage is TRBJ1-1; D uncertain. The V end lost 0 bases, the J end lost 1 base, and 15 bases lay between the germline ends. The germline gives CDR1 GTSNPN, CDR2 SVGIG (reference sequence). The CDR3 length is 16 residues. The DNA for the CDR3 is TGTGCCTGGAGTGTACTCCCCTCTTCAAGGAACACTGAAGCTTTCTTT. This codes for CAWSVLPSSRNTEAFF.